The present T cell receptor beta chain was sequenced within a study of cytomegalovirus exposure and HLA in healthy donors. Study-level points and caveats: Later analysis found that TCR beta chains associated with HLA were more clonally expanded than other, equally common chains.

It was with 60 Vbeta and 13 Jbeta primers that the PCR ran. The data were produced by immunoSEQ multiplex PCR, yet TCRdb's version contains in-frame clones alone and is incomplete. The top ten clones hold 2.7% of a sample with over 95,000 clones, 60% to 85% of them seen once. Notes on this clone: Its antigen remains unidentified.

The length of the CDR3 is 14 residues. The sequencing sample was made of PBMCs. The chain recombines TRBV21-1 with TRBJ2-7; the table gives TRBD1 as D, unverified against the DNA. TRBV21-1 is a pseudogene. The TCR was taken from a female donor in good health and CMV-seronegative. CDR3 nucleotides: TGTGCCAGCAGCACCTCTTCACAGGGGAAGGAGCAGTACTTC. It yields the protein CASSTSSQGKEQYF.